This record covers a single T cell receptor (beta chain). The data were obtained in a study of blood T cell repertoires in COVID-19. At the level of the study: There were acute and convalescent COVID-19 samples, and they came from the United States, Italy and Spain.

Here immunoSEQ multiplex PCR was the method, and the copy in TCRdb shows in-frame clones only, minus some. The profile covers approximately 490,000 clones, with about 90% appearing a single time and under 0.85% taken by the ten largest. Material: PBMCs or T cells enriched from blood (not recorded which). The sequence derives from a woman between 18 and 29 years old who had recovered from COVID-19.

The CDR3 region is CASRFSRGGSYEQYF. CDR3 bases: TGTGCCAGCAGATTCTCCAGGGGAGGGTCCTACGAGCAGTACTTC. The chain has TRBV6-5 and TRBJ2-7; D perhaps matches TRBD2 (7 bases). V was clipped by 6 bases and J by 1 base, with 16 bases between them. This CDR3 is built from 15 residues. Germline loops: CDR1 MNHEY, CDR2 SVGAGI.